This TCR beta chain was profiled in a study of response to subunit inactivated influenza vaccine (dated by TCRdb to 2017 to 2018). About the study as a whole: To follow how T cells responded to a trivalent subunit inactivated influenza vaccine, the researchers relied on deep quantitative profiling of the T cell receptor repertoire.

The library was prepared using RT-PCR. The sample was run on an Illumina HiSeq 2500. Through fastp at Q25 and MiXCR, TCRdb rebuilt clones from the public reads, retaining in-frame beta chains. Here each entry gathers all rows of one CDR3 protein and keeps the most common genes and DNA. The sample table contains more than 250,000 distinct CDR3 sequences; only one count was recorded for 20% to 25% of them. 10% of the sample comes from the top ten. This clonotype was counted ten times or more. What antigen it recognizes has not been identified. The sample holds no much larger clone one base away, and base qualities are not on file. Results and caveats for the whole study, not just this receptor: The authors proposed that each seasonal influenza vaccination may bring in only a limited number of new T cells.

CDR1 and CDR2 are read off the germline V gene as MNHEY and SVGAGI. CDR3 length: 16 amino acids, cysteine to phenylalanine. Only the CDR3 part of the read is kept: 48 bases, read in frame from the first base. V loses 6 bases at its end and J loses 4 bases; junction bases beyond the gene matches: 9. The chain is assembled from TRBV6-5 and TRBJ2-1, and 10 junctional nucleotides match TRBD2. This TCR came from a man in his fifties or sixties who received an inactivated influenza vaccine. Donor details come from another sample of the same person, matched by shared clones. The sample here was PBMCs from blood, taken 21 months after vaccination. The DNA sequence is as follows: TGTGCCAGCAGCCGAGCGGGGGGGCCATGGTACAATGAGCAGTTCTTC. This is translated as CASSRAGGPWYNEQFF.